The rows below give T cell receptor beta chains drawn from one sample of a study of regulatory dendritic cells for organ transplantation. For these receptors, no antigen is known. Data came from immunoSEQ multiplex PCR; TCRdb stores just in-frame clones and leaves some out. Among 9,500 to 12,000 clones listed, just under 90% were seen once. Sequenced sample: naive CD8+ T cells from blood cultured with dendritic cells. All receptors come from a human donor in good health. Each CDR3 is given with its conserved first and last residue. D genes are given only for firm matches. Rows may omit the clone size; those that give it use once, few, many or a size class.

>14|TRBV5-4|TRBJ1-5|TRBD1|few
TGTGCCAGCAGCTCCGGACAGGACCCCCAAACCCAGCATTTT
CASSSGQDPQTQHF
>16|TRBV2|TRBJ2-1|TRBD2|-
TGTGCCAGCAGTGACGCCGGGACTAGCGGGATTATTGAGCAGTTCTTC
CASSDAGTSGIIEQFF
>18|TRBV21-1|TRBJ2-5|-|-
TGTGCCAGCAGCAATAGAGGAAAATGTTGGAGGGGCGGTGAGACCCAGTACTTC
CASSNRGKCWRGGETQYF
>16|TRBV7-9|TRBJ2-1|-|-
TGTGCCAGCAGCTGGCCCAGATCCGAAGGGGGCAATGAGCAGTTCTTC
CASSWPRSEGGNEQFF
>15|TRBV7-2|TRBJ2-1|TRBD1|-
TGTGCCAGCAGCCCGACAGGGGGTACATACAATGAGCAGTTCTTC
CASSPTGGTYNEQFF
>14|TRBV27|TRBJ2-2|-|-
TGTGCCAGCAGTCTCCGGACGGACCCCGGGGAGCTGTTTTTT
CASSLRTDPGELFF
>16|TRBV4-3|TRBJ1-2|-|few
TGCGCCAGCAGCCAAGATCGGTTAAGGGACGACTATGGCTACACCTTC
CASSQDRLRDDYGYTF
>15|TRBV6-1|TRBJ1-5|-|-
TGTGCCAGCAGAAAAGACGGTTATAGCAATCAGCCCCAGCATTTT
CASRKDGYSNQPQHF
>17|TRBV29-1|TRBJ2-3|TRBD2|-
TGCAGCGTTGGGGGCCTCACTAGCGGGAGCCCCACAGATACGCAGTATTTT
CSVGGLTSGSPTDTQYF
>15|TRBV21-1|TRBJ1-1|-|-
TGTGCCAGCAGAAAAAAGGAGGAAGGGAAAACTGAAGCTTTCTTT
CASRKKEEGKTEAFF
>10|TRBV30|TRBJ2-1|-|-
TGTGCCCGGTCCTACAATGAGCAGTTCTTC
CARSYNEQFF
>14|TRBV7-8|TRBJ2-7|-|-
TGTGCCAGCAGCTTAGGCGGGGTTACCTACGAGCAGTACTTC
CASSLGGVTYEQYF
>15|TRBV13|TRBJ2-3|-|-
TGTGCCAGCAGCTTAGAGGGACTTAGCACAGATACGCAGTATTTT
CASSLEGLSTDTQYF
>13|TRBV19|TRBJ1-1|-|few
TGTGCCAGTAGTGTCTCCGGGGTAACTGAAGCTTTCTTT
CASSVSGVTEAFF
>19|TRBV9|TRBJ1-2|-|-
TGTGCCAGCAGCGTAGGGATGGGGGTGCCAACCTCCGCGTCGTATGGCTACACCTTC
CASSVGMGVPTSASYGYTF
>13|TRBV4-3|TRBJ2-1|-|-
TGCGCCAGCAGCCAACATCCGGAGCGAGAGCAGTTCTTC
CASSQHPEREQFF
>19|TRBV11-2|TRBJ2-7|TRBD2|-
TGTGCCAGCAGCTTTATTGGAAACGAAGCGGGAACGCCCCCATACGAGCAGTACTTC
CASSFIGNEAGTPPYEQYF
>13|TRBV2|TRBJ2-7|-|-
TGTGCCAGCAGTGAACCAGCTTCCTACGAGCAGTACTTC
CASSEPASYEQYF
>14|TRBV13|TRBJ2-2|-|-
TGTGCCAGCAACCAGGGGTTAGGAACCGGGGAGCTGTTTTTT
CASNQGLGTGELFF
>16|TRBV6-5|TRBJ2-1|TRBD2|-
TGTGCCAGCAGTTACTGGACGGCTAGCGGGAGTAATGAGCAGTTCTTC
CASSYWTASGSNEQFF
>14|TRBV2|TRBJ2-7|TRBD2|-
TGTGCCAGCAGTGTGGGCGGGAGTTATTACGAGCAGTACTTC
CASSVGGSYYEQYF
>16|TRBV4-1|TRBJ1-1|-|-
TGCGCCAGCAGCCCAAACCCCGGGGGGGTTCGGACTGAAGCTTTCTTT
CASSPNPGGVRTEAFF
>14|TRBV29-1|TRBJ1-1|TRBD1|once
TGCAGCGGATCGCGGACAGGGGGCTTAGGTGAAGCTTTCTTT
CSGSRTGGLGEAFF
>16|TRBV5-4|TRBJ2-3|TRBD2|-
TGTGCCAGCAGCACCTCCGGGACTAGCGGGTTAGATACGCAGTATTTT
CASSTSGTSGLDTQYF
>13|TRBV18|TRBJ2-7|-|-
TGTGCCAGCTCACCATATGAGGACTACGAGCAGTACTTC
CASSPYEDYEQYF
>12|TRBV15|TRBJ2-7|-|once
TGTGCCACCAGCAGAGAGTACTACGAGCAGTACTTC
CATSREYYEQYF
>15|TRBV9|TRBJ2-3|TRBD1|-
TGTGCCAGCAGCACCCGGACAGGGGACACAGATACGCAGTATTTT
CASSTRTGDTDTQYF
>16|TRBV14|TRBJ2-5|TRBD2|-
TGTGCCAGCAGCCAAGCGAGCGGGGGGTTGCGAGAGACCCAGTACTTC
CASSQASGGLRETQYF
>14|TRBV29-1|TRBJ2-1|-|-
TGCAGCGTTGAAGCGAGGGGGGTTTACAATGAGCAGTTCTTC
CSVEARGVYNEQFF
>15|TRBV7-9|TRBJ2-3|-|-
TGTGCCAGCAGCTTAGAGGCTGGGGTTGGGGATACGCAGTATTTT
CASSLEAGVGDTQYF
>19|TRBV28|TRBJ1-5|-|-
TGTGCCAGCAGTTTAAGGGCTTCTAGGCAGGTGAATAACAATCAGCCCCAGCATTTT
CASSLRASRQVNNNQPQHF
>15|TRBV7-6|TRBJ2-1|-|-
TGTGCCAGCAGCTTACGCGGGGACTCCTACAATGAGCAGTTCTTC
CASSLRGDSYNEQFF
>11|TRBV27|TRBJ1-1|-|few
TGTGCCAGCAGGAGAAACACTGAAGCTTTCTTT
CASRRNTEAFF
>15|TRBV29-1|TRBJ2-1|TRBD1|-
TGCAGCGTCGACTTCGGGACAGGGGGCTACAATGAGCAGTTCTTC
CSVDFGTGGYNEQFF
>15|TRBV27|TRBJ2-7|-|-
TGTGCCAGCAGTCCGAGGACGGTATCCCCCTACGAGCAGTACTTC
CASSPRTVSPYEQYF
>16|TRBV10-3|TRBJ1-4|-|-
TGTGCCATCAGTGAGTCGGGGCAGGGCAAAACTGAAAAACTGTTTTTT
CAISESGQGKTEKLFF
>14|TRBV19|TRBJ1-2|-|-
TGTGCCAGTAGTGGGCAGACATTTAACTATGGCTACACCTTC
CASSGQTFNYGYTF
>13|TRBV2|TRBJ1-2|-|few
TGTGCCAGTCGAGGACGGATCATTTATGGCTACACCTTC
CASRGRIIYGYTF